This T cell receptor beta chain was found in a study of tumor-infiltrating lymphocytes in primary liver carcinoma. DNA and RNA were both co-extracted from around 20-30 mg of bulk tissue that had not been sorted. The germline V and J ends were trimmed by 1 base and 6 bases, with 19 bases remaining between them. Per germline, CDR1 SGHVS and CDR2 FQNEAQ. The CDR3 runs 16 residues. The researchers produced TCR beta cDNA from approximately 0.45 ug total RNA with a constant-region primer. Investigators got TCR beta libraries out of three nested multiplex PCR rounds, done with slightly modified ARM-PCR. Researchers ran the first two PCR rounds for roughly 11 cycles each with TRBV1-TRBV30 forward primers and a C-beta reverse primer. TCRdb used MiXCR to reprocess the multiplex PCR reads, holding one entry per CDR3 protein. The sample includes more than 70,000 distinct CDR3 sequences, around 66% seen only once; the top ten take roughly 28%.

The sample consisted of tumor-adjacent normal liver tissue. This sequence originates from a man aged 35 to 55 with primary liver carcinoma and hepatitis B virus infection. V usage is TRBV7-8 and J usage is TRBJ2-7; a weak D match, TRBD1 (6 bases). Here the CDR3 reads CASSLVAQGSYGEQYF. CDR3 nucleotide sequence: TGTGCCAGCAGCTTAGTGGCCCAGGGGTCGTATGGCGAGCAGTACTTC.